This TCR beta chain was obtained from a study of immune cell composition in non-small cell lung cancer. J lost 0 bases, V lost 0 bases, and 0 bases had no gene match. This CDR3 has 15 amino acids. Germline V CDR1 and CDR2: SGHRS, YFSETQ. Study-wide results and limits: Squamous lung tumours showed higher top 10 clone scores and clonality than adenocarcinomas. Clones >0.5% enriched in tumour were rarer in adenocarcinoma (about 35%) than squamous (about 80%).

A single count supports this clone. Its antigen is currently unknown. TCRdb keeps only in-frame clones here, not all; method: immunoSEQ multiplex PCR. The sample holds about 3,800 clones, roughly 80% seen once. The rearrangement links TRBV5-1 to TRBJ2-3; 8 bases are shared with TRBD2. This sequence originates from a human donor with non-small cell lung cancer. Sequenced sample: lung tumor tissue. The CDR3 loop is CASSLAGGSTDTQYF. In nucleotides, the CDR3 is TGCGCCAGCAGCTTGGCGGGGGGGAGCACAGATACGCAGTATTTT.